A selection of T cell receptor beta chains follows, all from one sample in a study of blood T cells in healthy people across ages. TCRdb reanalysed the 5' RACE reads using MiXCR and keeps one entry per CDR3 protein. The table lists 750,000 to 850,000 distinct CDR3 sequences, roughly 25% of them singletons. The data were also submitted as part of a second study, on T cells of mothers and their children.

The specimen was blood. These receptors were taken from a boy aged 5-17 years in good health. Both conserved end residues are part of each CDR3. A D gene is named only where the DNA matches it firmly. Clone sizes are given selectively: once, few, many, or a class where the clone is expanded.

J | V | size | D | DNA | CDR3
TRBJ2-7 | TRBV29-1 | NA | NA | TGCAGCGTTTGGCGAGGGCCGACCTACGAGCAGTACTTC | CSVWRGPTYEQYF
TRBJ2-7 | TRBV5-1 | many | NA | TGCGCCAGCAGCTCACGGGACACTTTCTACGAGCAGTACTTC | CASSSRDTFYEQYF
TRBJ2-5 | TRBV18 | NA | TRBD2 | TGTGCCAGCTCACCACGTGGACTAGCGGGGGGCAGAGAGACCCAGTACTTC | CASSPRGLAGGRETQYF
TRBJ2-3 | TRBV20-1 | few | NA | TGCAGTGCTAGAGATCCGGGCCGCTCGGTCTTCAAGACAGATACGCAGTATTTT | CSARDPGRSVFKTDTQYF
TRBJ1-5 | TRBV27 | few | NA | TGTGCCAGCAGTCCAACGGACGGGAATCAGCCCCAGCATTTT | CASSPTDGNQPQHF
TRBJ2-1 | TRBV6-2/TRBV6-3 | NA | NA | TGTGCCAGCAGTGTTACCTTGGGGATGCATGAGCAGTTCTTC | CASSVTLGMHEQFF
TRBJ2-2 | TRBV20-1 | NA | NA | TGCAGTGCTACGGGGCGGGACAACACCGGGGAGCTGTTTTTT | CSATGRDNTGELFF
TRBJ2-7 | TRBV29-1 | NA | NA | TGCAGCGTTGTTGGTGTGAACTCCTACGAGCAGTACTTC | CSVVGVNSYEQYF
TRBJ2-4 | TRBV3-1 | NA | NA | TGTGCCAGCAGCTCATCCCAGGGGCGGGACCTTTACATTCAGTACTTC | CASSSSQGRDLYIQYF
TRBJ2-5 | TRBV4-2 | few | TRBD2 | TGTGCCAGCAGCCAATTAGCGGGAGAGGGAGGAGAGACCCAGTACTTC | CASSQLAGEGGETQYF
TRBJ1-1 | TRBV5-4 | few | NA | TGTGCCAGCAGCTTGGCCGGGGGCCAGGGCTACACTGAAGCTTTCTTT | CASSLAGGQGYTEAFF